This T cell receptor (beta chain) was retrieved from a study of blood T cells in healthy people across ages. CDR1 and CDR2 from the germline V gene are MNHEY and SVGEGT. V was pared by 2 bases and J by 15 bases, with 12 bases of the junction left unmatched. The CDR3 length is 14 residues. Then a second PCR, running roughly 7 to 11 cycles, was carried out with a sample-barcoded 5' primer and a J-beta primer mix. TCRdb recomputed calls from the 5' RACE reads with MiXCR, one row per CDR3 protein. The sample includes around 1,900,000 distinct CDR3 sequences, around 40% seen only once; the top ten take 20% to 25%.

The TCR was taken from a human donor in good health. Sequenced: blood. The chain joins TRBV6-2 or TRBV6-3 to TRBJ2-1; 8 bases map to TRBD1. The CDR3 protein is CASSYGQGQAGRFF. In nucleotides, the CDR3 is TGTGCCAGCAGTTACGGACAGGGACAGGCAGGGCGGTTCTTC.